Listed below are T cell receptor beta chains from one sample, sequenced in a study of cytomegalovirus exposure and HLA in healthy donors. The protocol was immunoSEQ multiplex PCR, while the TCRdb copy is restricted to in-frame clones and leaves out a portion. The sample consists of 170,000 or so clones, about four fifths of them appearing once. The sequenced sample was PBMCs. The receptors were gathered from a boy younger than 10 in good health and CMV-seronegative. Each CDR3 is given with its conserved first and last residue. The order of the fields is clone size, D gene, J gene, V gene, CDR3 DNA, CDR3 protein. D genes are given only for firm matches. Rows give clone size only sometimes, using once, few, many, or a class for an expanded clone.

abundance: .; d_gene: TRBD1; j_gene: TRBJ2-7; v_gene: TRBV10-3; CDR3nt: TGTGCCATCAGTGACCGGGACAGGGCCCTCTACGAGCAGTACTTC; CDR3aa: CAISDRDRALYEQYF
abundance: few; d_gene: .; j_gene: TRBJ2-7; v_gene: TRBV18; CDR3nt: TGTGCCAGCTCACCAGGGACACTTAACTACGAGCAGTACTTC; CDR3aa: CASSPGTLNYEQYF
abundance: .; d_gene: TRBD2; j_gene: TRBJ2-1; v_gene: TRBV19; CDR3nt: TGTGCCAGCTCTGATAGCGGGAGGGCCTCTTCTGAGCAGTTCTTC; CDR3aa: CASSDSGRASSEQFF
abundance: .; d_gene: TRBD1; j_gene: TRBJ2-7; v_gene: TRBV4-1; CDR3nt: TGCGCCAGCAGCCAAGTTATCAGGGGACAGGGGGCTGACGAGCAGTACTTC; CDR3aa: CASSQVIRGQGADEQYF
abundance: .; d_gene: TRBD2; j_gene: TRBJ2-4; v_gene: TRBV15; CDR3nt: TGTGCCACCAGCCCGGCCGGGAGGGCTTTAGAAAACATTCAGTACTTC; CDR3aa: CATSPAGRALENIQYF
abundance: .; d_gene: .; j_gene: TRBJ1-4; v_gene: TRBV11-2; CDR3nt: TGTGCCAGCAGATCTCTCGGACAGAGGAATGAAAAACTGTTTTTT; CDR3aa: CASRSLGQRNEKLFF
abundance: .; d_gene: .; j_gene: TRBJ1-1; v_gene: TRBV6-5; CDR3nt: TGTGCCAGCAGTTACTCGACTGGGGGGGCGAACACTGAAGCTTTCTTT; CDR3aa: CASSYSTGGANTEAFF
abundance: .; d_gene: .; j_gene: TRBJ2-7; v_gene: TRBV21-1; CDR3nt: TGTGCCAGCAGCAGAGAGACCGGGACACCGACCTACGAGCAGTACTTC; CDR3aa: CASSRETGTPTYEQYF
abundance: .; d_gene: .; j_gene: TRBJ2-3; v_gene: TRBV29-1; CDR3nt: TGCAGCGTTTTAACAGAGGGAGATACGCAGTATTTT; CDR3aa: CSVLTEGDTQYF
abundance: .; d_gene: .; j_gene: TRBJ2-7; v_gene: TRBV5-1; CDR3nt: TGCGCCAGCAGGTCATCTCAGGGTCTGGACGAGCAGTACTTC; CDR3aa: CASRSSQGLDEQYF
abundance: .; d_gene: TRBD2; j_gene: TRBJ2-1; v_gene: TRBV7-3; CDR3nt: TGTGCCAGCAGCTCGGGGACTAGTTGGGGCAATGAGCAGTTCTTC; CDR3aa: CASSSGTSWGNEQFF
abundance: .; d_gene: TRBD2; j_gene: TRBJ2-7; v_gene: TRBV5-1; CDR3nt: TGCGCCAGCAGCTGGGGACTAGCGGGCTCCTACGAGCAGTACTTC; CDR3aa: CASSWGLAGSYEQYF
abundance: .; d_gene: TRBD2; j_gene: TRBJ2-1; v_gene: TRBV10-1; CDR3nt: TGCGCCAGCAGTGCGGGACTAGCGAGCTACAATGAGCAGTTCTTC; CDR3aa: CASSAGLASYNEQFF
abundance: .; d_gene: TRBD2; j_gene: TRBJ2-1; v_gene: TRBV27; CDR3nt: TGTGCCAGCAGTGCCAGACTAGCGGGAGGCAATGAGCAGTTCTTC; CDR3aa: CASSARLAGGNEQFF
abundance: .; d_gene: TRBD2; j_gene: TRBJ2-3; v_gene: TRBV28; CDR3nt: TGTGCCAGCGGCTTAACTAGCGGCAGAGGAGATACGCAGTATTTT; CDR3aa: CASGLTSGRGDTQYF
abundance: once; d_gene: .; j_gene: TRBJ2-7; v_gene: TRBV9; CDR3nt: TGTGCCAGCAGCGTAGGACTTGCCTACGAGCAGTACTTC; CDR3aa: CASSVGLAYEQYF
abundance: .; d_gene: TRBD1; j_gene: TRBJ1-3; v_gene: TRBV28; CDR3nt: TGTGCCAGCAGTGCGTCGGGACAGGGGAACACCATATATTTT; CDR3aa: CASSASGQGNTIYF
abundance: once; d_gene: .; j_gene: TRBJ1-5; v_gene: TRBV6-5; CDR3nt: TGTGCCAGCAGTTACTCATCGAATCAGCCCCAGCATTTT; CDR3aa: CASSYSSNQPQHF
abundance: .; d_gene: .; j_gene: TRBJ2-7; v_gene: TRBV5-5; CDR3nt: TGTGCCAGCAGCTTGGTCAGGGGCCAGGACTACGAGCAGTACTTC; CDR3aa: CASSLVRGQDYEQYF
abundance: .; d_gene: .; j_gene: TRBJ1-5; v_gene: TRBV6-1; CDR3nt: TGTGCCAGCAGTGACGTCGGGTATCGGCCCCAGCATTTT; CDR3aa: CASSDVGYRPQHF
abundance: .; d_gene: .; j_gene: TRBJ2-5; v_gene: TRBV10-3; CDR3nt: TGTGCCATCAGTGAATCAGGAAGAGAGACCCAGTACTTC; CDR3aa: CAISESGRETQYF
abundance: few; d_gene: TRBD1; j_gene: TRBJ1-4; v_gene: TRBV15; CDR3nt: TGTGCCACCAGCGGAAACCCGGGACAGGGGGCGCAGAGTGAAAAACTGTTTTTT; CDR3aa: CATSGNPGQGAQSEKLFF
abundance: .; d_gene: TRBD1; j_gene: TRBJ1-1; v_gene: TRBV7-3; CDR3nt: TGTGCCAGCAGCCCGACAGGGAATTGGAACACTGAAGCTTTCTTT; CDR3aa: CASSPTGNWNTEAFF
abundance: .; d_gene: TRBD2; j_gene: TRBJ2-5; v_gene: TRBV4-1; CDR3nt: TGCGCCAGCAGCCAAGAAGGGCGGGGGGTTCGAGAGACCCAGTACTTC; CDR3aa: CASSQEGRGVRETQYF
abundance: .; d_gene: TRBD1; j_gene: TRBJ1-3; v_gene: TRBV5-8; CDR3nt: TGTGCCAGCAGCTTCCTCTGGACAGGCTCTGGAAACACCATATATTTT; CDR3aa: CASSFLWTGSGNTIYF
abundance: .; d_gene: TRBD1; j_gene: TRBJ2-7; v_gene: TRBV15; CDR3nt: TGTGCCACCAGTGGGGACAGGGGGCAAAGTAGGGGCGGGCAGTACTTC; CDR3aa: CATSGDRGQSRGGQYF
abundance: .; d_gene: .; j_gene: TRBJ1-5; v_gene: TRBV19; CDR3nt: TGTGCCAGTAGTATAAACCAGGGAGGGCAGCCCCAGCATTTT; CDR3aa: CASSINQGGQPQHF
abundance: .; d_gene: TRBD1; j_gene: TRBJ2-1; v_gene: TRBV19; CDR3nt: TGTGCCAGTAGTATCACATTACAGGGGGGCGAGCAGTTCTTC; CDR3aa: CASSITLQGGEQFF
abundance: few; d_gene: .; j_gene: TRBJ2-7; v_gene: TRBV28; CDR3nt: TGTGCCAGCAACCCCCGGGACACCTACGAGCAGTACTTC; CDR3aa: CASNPRDTYEQYF
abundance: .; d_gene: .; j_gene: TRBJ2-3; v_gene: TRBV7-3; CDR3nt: TGTGCCAGCAGCCGGGGCAGCGGGCAATTCACAGATACGCAGTATTTT; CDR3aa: CASSRGSGQFTDTQYF
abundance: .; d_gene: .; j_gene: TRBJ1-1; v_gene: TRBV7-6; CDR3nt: TGTGCCAGCAGCTTAGTAGGGGGGGGGAAAGGGACTGAAGCTTTCTTT; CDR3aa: CASSLVGGGKGTEAFF
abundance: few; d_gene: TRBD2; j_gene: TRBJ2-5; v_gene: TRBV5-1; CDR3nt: TGCGCCAGCAGCACGGCCGGGCGGGGGGTGGAGACCCAGTACTTC; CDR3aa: CASSTAGRGVETQYF
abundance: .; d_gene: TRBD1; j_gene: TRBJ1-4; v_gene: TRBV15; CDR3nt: TGTGCCACCAGCAGGACAGGGTTTAATGAAAAACTGTTTTTT; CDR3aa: CATSRTGFNEKLFF
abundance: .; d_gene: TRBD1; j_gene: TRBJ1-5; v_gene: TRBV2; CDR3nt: TGTGCCAGCAGGGGACAGGCAGAACCCCAGCATTTT; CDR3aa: CASRGQAEPQHF
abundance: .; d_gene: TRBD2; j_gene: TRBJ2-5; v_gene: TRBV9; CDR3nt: TGTGCCAGCAGCGTTACGGGACTAGCGACGGAGACCCAGTACTTC; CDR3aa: CASSVTGLATETQYF
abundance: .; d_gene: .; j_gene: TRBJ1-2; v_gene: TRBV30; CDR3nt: TGTGCCTGGAGCCGGGGGGATGGCTACACCTTC; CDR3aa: CAWSRGDGYTF
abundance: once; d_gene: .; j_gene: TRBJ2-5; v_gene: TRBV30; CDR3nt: TGTGCCTGGGACCCAGGGTTAGCCCAGACCCAGTACTTC; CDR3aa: CAWDPGLAQTQYF
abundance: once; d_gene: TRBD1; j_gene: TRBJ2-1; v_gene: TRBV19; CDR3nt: TGTGCCAGTAGTATACCAAGAGACAGGGGTAGGGACAATGAGCAGTTCTTC; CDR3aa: CASSIPRDRGRDNEQFF
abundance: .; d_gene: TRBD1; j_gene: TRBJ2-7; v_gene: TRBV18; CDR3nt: TGTGCCAGCTCTCCGGGACAGGACATCTACGAGCAGTACTTC; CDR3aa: CASSPGQDIYEQYF
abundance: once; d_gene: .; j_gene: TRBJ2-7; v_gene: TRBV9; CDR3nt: TGTGCCAGCAGCGTCCTCGGGGTCGGCTACGAGCAGTACTTC; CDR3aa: CASSVLGVGYEQYF
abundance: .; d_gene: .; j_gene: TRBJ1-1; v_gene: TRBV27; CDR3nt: TGTGCCAGCAGTTTTCGGGATTCCAGAGACACTGAAGCTTTCTTT; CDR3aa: CASSFRDSRDTEAFF
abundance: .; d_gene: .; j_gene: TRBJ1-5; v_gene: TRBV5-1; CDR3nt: TGCGCCAGCAGCTTGGCCGGTCTTAGCAATCAGCCCCAGCATTTT; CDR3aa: CASSLAGLSNQPQHF
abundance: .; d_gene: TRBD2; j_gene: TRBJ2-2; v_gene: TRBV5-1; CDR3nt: TGCGCCAGCAGCTTGGGAGGACTAGAGGGTGACACCGGGGAGCTGTTTTTT; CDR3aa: CASSLGGLEGDTGELFF
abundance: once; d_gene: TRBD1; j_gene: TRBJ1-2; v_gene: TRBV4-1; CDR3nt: TGCGCCAGCAGCCCAGCTTACAGGGGGCTTACGGGGGAATATGGCTACACCTTC; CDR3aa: CASSPAYRGLTGEYGYTF
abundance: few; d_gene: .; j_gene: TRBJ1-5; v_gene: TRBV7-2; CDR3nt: TGTGCCAGCAGCTACAGGGGCAATCAGCCCCAGCATTTT; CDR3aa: CASSYRGNQPQHF
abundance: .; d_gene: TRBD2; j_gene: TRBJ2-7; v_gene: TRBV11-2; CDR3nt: TGTGCCAGCAGCTTAGAGACTAGCGGGGAATACGAGCAGTACTTC; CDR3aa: CASSLETSGEYEQYF
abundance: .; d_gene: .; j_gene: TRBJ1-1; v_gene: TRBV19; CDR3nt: TGTGCCAGTAGGGAGCAGACTGAAGCTTTCTTT; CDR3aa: CASREQTEAFF
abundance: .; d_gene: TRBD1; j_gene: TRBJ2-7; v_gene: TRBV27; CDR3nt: TGTGCCAGCAGTTATGGGACAGCCTCCTACGAGCAGTACTTC; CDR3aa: CASSYGTASYEQYF
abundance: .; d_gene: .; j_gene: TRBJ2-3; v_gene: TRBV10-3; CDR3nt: TGTGCCATCAGTGAGGGTAGGAGAGATACGCAGTATTTT; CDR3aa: CAISEGRRDTQYF
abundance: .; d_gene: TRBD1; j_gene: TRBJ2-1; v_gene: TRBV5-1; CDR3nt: TGCGCCAGCAGCTTGGATGTGACAGGGGCCAATGAGCAGTTCTTC; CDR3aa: CASSLDVTGANEQFF
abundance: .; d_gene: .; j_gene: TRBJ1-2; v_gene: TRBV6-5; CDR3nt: TGTGCCAGCAGCCCCGGGAGGGCCTATGGCTACACCTTC; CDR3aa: CASSPGRAYGYTF
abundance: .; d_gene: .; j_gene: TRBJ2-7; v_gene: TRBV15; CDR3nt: TGTGCCACCAGCGAAGGACAGATGCCCTACGAGCAGTACTTC; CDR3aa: CATSEGQMPYEQYF
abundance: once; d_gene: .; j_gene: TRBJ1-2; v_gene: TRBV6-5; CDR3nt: TGTGCCAGCAGCCGAAACAGTAACTATGGCTACACCTTC; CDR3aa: CASSRNSNYGYTF
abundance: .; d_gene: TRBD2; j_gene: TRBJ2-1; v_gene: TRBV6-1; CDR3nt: TGTGCCAGCAGTCCCCACGGGGGGGGCTACAATGAGCAGTTCTTC; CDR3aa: CASSPHGGGYNEQFF
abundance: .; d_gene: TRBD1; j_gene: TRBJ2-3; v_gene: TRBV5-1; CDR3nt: TGCGCCAGCAGCTCTGGACAGGGCACAGATACGCAGTATTTT; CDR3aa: CASSSGQGTDTQYF
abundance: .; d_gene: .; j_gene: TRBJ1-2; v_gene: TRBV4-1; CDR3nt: TGCGCCAGCAGCCAGGGGAGGGGGGCAGATGGCTACACCTTC; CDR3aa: CASSQGRGADGYTF
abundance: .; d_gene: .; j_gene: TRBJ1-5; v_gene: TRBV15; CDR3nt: TGTGCCACCAGCAGAGAGTGGCTGGGCAATCAGCCCCAGCATTTT; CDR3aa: CATSREWLGNQPQHF